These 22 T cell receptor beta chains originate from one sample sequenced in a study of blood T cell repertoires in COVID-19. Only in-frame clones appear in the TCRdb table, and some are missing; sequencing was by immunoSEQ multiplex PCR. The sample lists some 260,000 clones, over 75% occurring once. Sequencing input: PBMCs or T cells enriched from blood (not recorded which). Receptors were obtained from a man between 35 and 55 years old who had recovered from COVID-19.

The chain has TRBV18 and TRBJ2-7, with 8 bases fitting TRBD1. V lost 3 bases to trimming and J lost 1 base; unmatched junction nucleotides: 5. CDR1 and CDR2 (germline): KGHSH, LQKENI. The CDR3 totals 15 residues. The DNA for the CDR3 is TGTGCCAGCTCACCCCCGGACAGGGCTTCCTACGAGCAGTACTTC. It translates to CASSPPDRASYEQYF.

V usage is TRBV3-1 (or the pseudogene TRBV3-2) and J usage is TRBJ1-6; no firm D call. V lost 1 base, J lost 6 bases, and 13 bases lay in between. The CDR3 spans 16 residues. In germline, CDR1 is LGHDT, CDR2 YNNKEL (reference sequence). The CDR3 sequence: CASSQVGGLINSPLHF. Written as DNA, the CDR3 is TGTGCCAGCAGCCAAGTAGGCGGACTGATTAATTCACCCCTCCACTTT.

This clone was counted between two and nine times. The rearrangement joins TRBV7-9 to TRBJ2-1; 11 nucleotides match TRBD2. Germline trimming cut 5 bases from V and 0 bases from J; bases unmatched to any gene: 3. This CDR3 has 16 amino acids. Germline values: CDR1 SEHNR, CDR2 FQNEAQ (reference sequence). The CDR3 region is CASSPLAGDSYNEQFF. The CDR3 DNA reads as TGTGCCAGCAGCCCACTAGCGGGAGACTCCTACAATGAGCAGTTCTTC.

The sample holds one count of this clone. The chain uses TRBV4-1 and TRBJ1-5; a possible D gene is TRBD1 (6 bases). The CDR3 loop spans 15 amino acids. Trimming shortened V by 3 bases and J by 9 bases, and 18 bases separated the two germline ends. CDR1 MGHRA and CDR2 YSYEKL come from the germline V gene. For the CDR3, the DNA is TGCGCCAGCAGCCAGATGACAGGCGTACGGATGCCCCAGCATTTT. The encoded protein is CASSQMTGVRMPQHF.

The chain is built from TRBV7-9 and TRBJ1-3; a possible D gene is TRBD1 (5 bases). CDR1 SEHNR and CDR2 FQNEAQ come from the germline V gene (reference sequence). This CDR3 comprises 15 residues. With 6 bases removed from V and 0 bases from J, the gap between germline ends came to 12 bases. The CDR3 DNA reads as TGTGCCAGCAGGGAGGGACGGAGCTCTGGAAACACCATATATTTT. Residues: CASREGRSSGNTIYF.

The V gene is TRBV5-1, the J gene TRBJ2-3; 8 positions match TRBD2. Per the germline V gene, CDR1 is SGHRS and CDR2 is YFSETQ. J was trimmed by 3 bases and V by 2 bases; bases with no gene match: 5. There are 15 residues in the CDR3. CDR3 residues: CASSFSLAGTDTQYF. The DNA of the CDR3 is TGCGCCAGCAGCTTCTCGCTAGCGGGTACAGATACGCAGTATTTT.

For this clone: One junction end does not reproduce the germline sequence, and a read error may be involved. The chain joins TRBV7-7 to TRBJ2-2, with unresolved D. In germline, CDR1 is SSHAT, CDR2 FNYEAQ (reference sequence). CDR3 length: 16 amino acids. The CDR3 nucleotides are TGTGCTAGCAGCTTAGAGAACTACCCCAACACCGGGGAGCTGTTTTTT. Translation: CASSLENYPNTGELFF.

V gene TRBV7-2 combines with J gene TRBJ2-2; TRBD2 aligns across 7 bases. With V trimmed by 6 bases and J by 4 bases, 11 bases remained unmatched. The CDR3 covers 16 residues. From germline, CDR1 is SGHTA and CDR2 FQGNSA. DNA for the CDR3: TGTGCCAGCAGTTCCTCCATAGCGGGTGTCACCGGGGAGCTGTTTTTT. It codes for CASSSSIAGVTGELFF. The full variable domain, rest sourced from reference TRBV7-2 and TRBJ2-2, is GAGVSQSPSNKVTEKGKDVELRCDPISGHTALYWYRQSLGQGLEFLIYFQGNSAPDKSGLPSDRFSAERTGGSVSTLTIQRTQQEDSAVYLCASSSSIAGVTGELFFGEGSRLTVL.

The chain's CDR3 is CSVEEGLVVTEAFF. CDR3 in DNA: TGCAGCGTTGAAGAGGGCCTGGTGGTCACTGAAGCTTTCTTT. The V gene is TRBV29-1, the J gene TRBJ1-1; D not certain. Trimming left V 0 bases short and J 4 bases short, with 12 bases between. There are 14 residues in the CDR3. Looked up from germline, CDR1 is SQVTM and CDR2 is ANQGSEA.

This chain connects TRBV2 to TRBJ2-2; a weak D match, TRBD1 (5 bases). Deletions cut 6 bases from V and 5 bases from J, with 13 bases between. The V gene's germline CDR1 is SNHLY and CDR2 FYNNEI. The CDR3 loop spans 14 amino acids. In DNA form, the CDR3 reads TGTGCCAGCAGAGTTAGGGGTCAGACCGGGGAGCTGTTTTTT. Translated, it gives CASRVRGQTGELFF.

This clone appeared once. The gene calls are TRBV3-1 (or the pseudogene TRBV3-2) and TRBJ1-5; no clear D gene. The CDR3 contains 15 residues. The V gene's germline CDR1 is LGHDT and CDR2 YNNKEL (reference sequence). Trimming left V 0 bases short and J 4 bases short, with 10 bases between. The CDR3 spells CASSQDLVENQPQHF. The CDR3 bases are TGTGCCAGCAGCCAAGATCTCGTAGAAAATCAGCCCCAGCATTTT.

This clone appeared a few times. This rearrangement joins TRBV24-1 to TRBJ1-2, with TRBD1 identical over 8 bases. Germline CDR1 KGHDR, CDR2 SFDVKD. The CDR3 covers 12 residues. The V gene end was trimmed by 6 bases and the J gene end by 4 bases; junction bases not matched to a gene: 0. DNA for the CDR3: TGTGCCACCAGTACAGGGGGCTATGGCTACACCTTC. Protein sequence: CATSTGGYGYTF.

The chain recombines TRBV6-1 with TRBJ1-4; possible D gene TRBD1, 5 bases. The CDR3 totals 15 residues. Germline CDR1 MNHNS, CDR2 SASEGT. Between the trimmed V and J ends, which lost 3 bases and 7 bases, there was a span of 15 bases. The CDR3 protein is CASSDRPGGGEKLFF. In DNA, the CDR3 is TGTGCCAGCAGTGACAGACCCGGGGGTGGTGAAAAACTGTTTTTT.

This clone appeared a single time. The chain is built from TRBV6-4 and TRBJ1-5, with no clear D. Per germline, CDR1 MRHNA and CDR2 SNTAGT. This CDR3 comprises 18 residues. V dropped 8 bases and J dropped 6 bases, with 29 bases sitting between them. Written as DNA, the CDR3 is TGTGCCAGCGGAAGAAGTTTAGGGAGGGCGGAGGTTGTTCAGCCCCAGCATTTT. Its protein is CASGRSLGRAEVVQPQHF.

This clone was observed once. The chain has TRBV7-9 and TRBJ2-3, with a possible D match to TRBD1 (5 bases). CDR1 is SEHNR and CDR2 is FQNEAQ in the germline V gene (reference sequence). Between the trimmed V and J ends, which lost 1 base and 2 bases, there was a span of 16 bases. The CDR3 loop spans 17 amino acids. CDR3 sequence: CASSLGGGQDITDTQYF. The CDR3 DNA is TGTGCCAGCAGCTTAGGTGGCGGACAAGATATCACAGATACGCAGTATTTT.

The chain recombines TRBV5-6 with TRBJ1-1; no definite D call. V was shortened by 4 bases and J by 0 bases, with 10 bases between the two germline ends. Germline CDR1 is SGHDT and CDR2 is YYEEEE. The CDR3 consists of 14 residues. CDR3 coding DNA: TGTGCCAGCAGCCGAGGCACCTTGAACACTGAAGCTTTCTTT. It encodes CASSRGTLNTEAFF.

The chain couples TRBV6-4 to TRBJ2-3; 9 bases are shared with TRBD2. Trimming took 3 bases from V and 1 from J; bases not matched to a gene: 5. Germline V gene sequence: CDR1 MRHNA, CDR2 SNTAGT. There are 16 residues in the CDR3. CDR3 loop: CASSEESGGRTDTQYF. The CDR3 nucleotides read TGTGCCAGCAGTGAAGAGAGCGGGGGGCGCACAGATACGCAGTATTTT.

This CDR3 reads CASSLASGTSGGNEQFF. DNA for the CDR3: TGTGCCAGCAGCTTAGCGTCCGGGACTAGCGGGGGCAATGAGCAGTTCTTC. The gene calls are TRBV7-2 and TRBJ2-1, with 14 bases that match TRBD2. V was clipped by 0 bases and J by 6 bases; unmatched bases: 4. The CDR3 length is 17 residues. Germline values: CDR1 SGHTA, CDR2 FQGNSA.

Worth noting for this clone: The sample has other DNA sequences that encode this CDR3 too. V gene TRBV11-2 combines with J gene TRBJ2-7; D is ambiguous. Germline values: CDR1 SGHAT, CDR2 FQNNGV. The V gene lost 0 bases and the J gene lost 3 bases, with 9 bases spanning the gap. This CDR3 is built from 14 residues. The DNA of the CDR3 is TGTGCCAGCAGCTTAGACCCGGGTAGCTACGAGCAGTACTTC. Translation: CASSLDPGSYEQYF. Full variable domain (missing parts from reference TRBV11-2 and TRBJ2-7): EAGVAQSPRYKIIEKRQSVAFWCNPISGHATLYWYQQILGQGPKLLIQFQNNGVVDDSQLPKDRFSAERLKGVDSTLKIQPAKLEDSAVYLCASSLDPGSYEQYFGPGTRLTVT.

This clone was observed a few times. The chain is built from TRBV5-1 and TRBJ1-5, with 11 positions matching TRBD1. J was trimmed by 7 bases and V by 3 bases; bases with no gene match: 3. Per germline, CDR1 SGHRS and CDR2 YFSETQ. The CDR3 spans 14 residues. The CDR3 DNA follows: TGCGCCAGCAGCTCGGGACAGGGGGAACAGCCCCAGCATTTT. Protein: CASSSGQGEQPQHF.

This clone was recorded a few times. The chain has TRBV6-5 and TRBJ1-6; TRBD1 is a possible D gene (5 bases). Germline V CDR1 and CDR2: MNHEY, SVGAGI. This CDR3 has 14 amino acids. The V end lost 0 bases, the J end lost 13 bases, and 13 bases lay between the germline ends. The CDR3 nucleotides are TGTGCCAGCAGTTACTCTTGGGAAAGGGGTCCCCTCCACTTT. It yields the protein CASSYSWERGPLHF.

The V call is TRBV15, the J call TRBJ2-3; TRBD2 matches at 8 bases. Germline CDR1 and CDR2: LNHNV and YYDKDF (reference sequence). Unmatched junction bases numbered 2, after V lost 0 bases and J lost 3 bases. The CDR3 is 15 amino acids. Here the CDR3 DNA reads TGTGCCACCAGCAGAGACGGGGGGGCTACAGATACGCAGTATTTT. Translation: CATSRDGGATDTQYF.